This TCR beta chain stems from a study of neurological immune-mediated disorders (dated by TCRdb to between 2018 and 2021). In the study overall: Using UMI-based sequencing, the study compared peripheral blood TCR-beta repertoires from patients with HTLV-I-associated myelopathy (HAM/TSP), patients with multiple sclerosis, and healthy controls. The cohort included 60 to 75 subjects: roughly 14 with HAM/TSP, some 34 with multiple sclerosis, and roughly 20 healthy controls. The 100 to 110 TCR-beta libraries covered PBMC samples along with longitudinal samples, technical triplicates, and paired sorted CD4+ and CD8+ T-cell subsets.

What the research found in general, with its limitations: Expanded clones from different subjects shared no identical CDR3 amino acid sequences, which suggests that TCR-beta repertoires were private in all groups. The highest TCR clonal expansion was observed in HAM/TSP patients, whereas the lowest was observed in MS patients, even when compared with healthy controls.

V is pruned by 1 base and J by 3 bases, leaving 3 bases of the junction without a gene match. Inclusive of the bounding cysteine and phenylalanine, the CDR3 is 14 residues long. Just the 42-base CDR3 DNA is kept, in frame starting at base 1. The germline V gene (reference sequence) specifies DFQATT as CDR1 and SNEGSKA as CDR2. Libraries from unsorted PBMCs were made from 2 million PBMCs kept in RNAlater at -80 degrees C until RNA extraction. PBMCs were separated from peripheral blood using Ficoll-Hypaque density gradient centrifugation and then cryopreserved in liquid nitrogen. This clonotype was observed many times. It has no known antigen specificity. No much larger clone exists at a distance of one base, and base qualities are not known. cDNA was synthesized by template-switch 5'RACE using a primer with a 10-nucleotide random unique molecular identifier that tagged each TCR transcript. Every sequencing run yielded over 190 million TCR-beta sequences covering 15-18 subjects. The RNeasy kit was used for extraction of total RNA. The KAPA Real-time Library Amplification kit was used to amplify TCR-beta VDJ regions with primers targeting the TCR constant region and the 5'RACE anchor. A first PCR added sample indexes and Illumina adaptors, and a second PCR then raised library yield. After Ampure bead purification, the TCR product of roughly 650 bp was size-selected on a 2% E-gel SizeSelection system. Library quality was checked on a Bioanalyzer, concentration was measured with Qubit, and libraries were quantified with the Kapa Library Quantification kit before pooling. An Illumina HiSeq 2500 was used to sequence the libraries paired-end at 2 x 150 bp. To increase sequence diversity, roughly 23-30% phiX was spiked into each library pool. From the authors' description of their analysis: The UMI-based MiGEC pipeline processed quality-filtered reads and removed over 80% of raw TCR sequences during error correction. VDJ genes were aligned to IMGT germline references, and each clonotype was defined by a unique CDR3 amino acid sequence together with V-J genes. Clonal expansion, Shannon diversity, and CDR3 relatedness (CalcPairwiseDistances, ClusterSamples) were evaluated with VDJtools, and phylogenetic trees were built with CLCbio workbench. A clone was classed as expanded if it had 8 or more unique UMIs, a cutoff based on coefficient-of-variation modelling across technical triplicates. In-frame beta chains were kept once TCRdb had trimmed the public reads at Q25 with fastp and called clones with MiXCR. Merged by CDR3 protein, the rows form single entries marked with the most common genes and DNA. The V and J calls and clone size come from TCRdb's table, not from the authors' own analysis. The sample includes about 40,000 distinct CDR3 sequences, with roughly 15% observed a single time. Clones ranked in the top ten supply 20% to 30% of the sample.

The source is a woman in her fifties or sixties with HTLV-1-associated myelopathy (HAM/TSP). This sequence uses TRBV20-1 and TRBJ2-1, with TRBD2 identical over 7 junction bases. Sequenced sample: PBMCs. The CDR3 region has the sequence CSARVGGYYNEQFF. Here is the DNA: TGCAGTGCTAGAGTGGGGGGGTACTACAATGAGCAGTTCTTC.